This TCR beta chain derives from a study of blood T cell repertoires in COVID-19 (dated by TCRdb to the early 2020s). Regarding the complete study: Samples from collaborators originated in the United States, Italy and Spain and spanned both the acute and convalescent phases of COVID-19. The sample metadata nearly always contained a de-identified subject ID, COVID-19 status, age in years and sex. Subjects who had been exposed to COVID-19, were actively infected with it, or had recovered from it provided the deeply sampled blood TCRbeta repertoires that made up the dataset. The prospective study material was composed of cDNA or gDNA derived from T cells, B-cell-depleted T cells, or PBMCs. HLA class I and class II types, where available, came from metadata supplied by the sample provider rather than from assay-based typing. The samples were drawn from two sources: the first 160 participants of the ongoing ImmuneRACE study, and about 1,300 subjects contributed by 6 global collaborators. The repertoires were released in a freely available public database intended as a resource for research on the immune response to SARS-CoV-2. The paper as a whole reports these results and caveats: The quantity of clinical and demographic metadata differed by source and by participant and was supplied without curation.

TCRbeta CDR3 regions were amplified from genomic DNA using the immunoSEQ Assay, a bias-controlled multiplex PCR. In the paper's pipeline: Nucleated cell counts per sample were estimated from amplification of reference gene primers within the assay. To quantify the absolute abundance of each unique TCRbeta CDR3 rearrangement, sequence reads were collapsed and filtered. Productive Simpson clonality was computed per sample as the square root of Simpson's diversity index over productive rearrangements. As stored in TCRdb, this immuneACCESS dataset retains in-frame rearrangements with V and J assigned. A fraction of the clones does not appear; measured against another copy, unresolved V genes explain less than half of the discrepancy, and the remainder lacks a known reason. V, J and clone size reflect that table, while D and trimming were determined from the DNA. For this sample the table gives 20,000 to 30,000 clones, of which about 94% were detected only once. The ten largest clones take up 4% to 5% of the sample.

Collaborating institutions collected whole blood in K2EDTA tubes following their own protocols. For TCRbeta analysis, collaborators shipped samples as frozen whole blood, isolated PBMCs, or DNA extracted from either of those sample types. From the cysteine up to the phenylalanine, the CDR3 has a length of 15 residues. CDR3 DNA is the only sequence kept; it has 45 bases, read in frame from the first base. Ends trimmed: V by 4 bases, J by 5 bases; bases unmatched to a gene: 6. CDR1 and CDR2 are drawn from the germline V gene: KGHDR, SFDVKD. Remarks on this clone: Its antigen is not yet known. No much larger clone exists at a distance of one base, and base qualities are not known.

This chain is built from TRBV24-1 and TRBJ1-1, with TRBD1 matching 10 junction bases. This TCR was sampled from a human donor with active COVID-19. The donor label of this sample is uncertain. The sample was peripheral blood. The nucleotide sequence is given as TGTGCCACCAGTGACCCGGGACAGGGGAGGACTGAAGCTTTCTTT. This encodes CATSDPGQGRTEAFF.